A single TCR beta chain is shown here with its context. The sample is drawn from a study of control samples from healthy donors and cancer patients. Only in-frame clones appear in the TCRdb table, and some are missing; sequencing was by immunoSEQ multiplex PCR. The sample lists under 150,000 clones, roughly 86% occurring once. The CDR3 loop spans 18 amino acids. With 2 bases removed from V and 2 bases from J, the gap between germline ends came to 20 bases. The germline gives CDR1 SGHVS, CDR2 FNYEAQ. Sequenced sample: blood. The V and J genes are TRBV7-6 and TRBJ2-3; D might be TRBD2 (6 bases). This clonotype originated in a man aged 60 to 69 in good health. The CDR3 region has the DNA TGTGCCAGCAGCTTAATGGCAGCGGGCAACCTTGTCACAGATACGCAGTATTTT. The encoded protein is CASSLMAAGNLVTDTQYF.